The 32 T cell receptor beta chains reported below all come from one sample, sequenced in a study of OX40 agonist ivuxolimab in advanced cancers. The repertoire was sequenced with immunoSEQ multiplex PCR; TCRdb's copy has only in-frame clones and lacks some. Of over 70,000 clones listed, 85% to 95% were seen once; the top ten hold 13% to 15%. Specimen: CD4+ or CD8+ T cells sorted from blood, collected in a trial of the OX40 agonist ivuxolimab. The receptors were gathered from an adult with an advanced solid tumor such as melanoma, head and neck, liver or kidney cancer.

The genes are TRBV30 and TRBJ1-5; TRBD1 agrees at 8 bases. Germline CDR1 and CDR2: GTSNPN and SVGIG (reference sequence). This CDR3 has 16 amino acids. Trimming cost V 1 base and J 7 bases; bases outside gene matches: 12. The CDR3 DNA reads as TGTGCCTGGAGTGGAGACGCAGGGGGCTGGGGGCAGCCCCAGCATTTT. Translation: CAWSGDAGGWGQPQHF.

The chain combines TRBV7-3 with TRBJ2-6; 7 bases are a match to TRBD1. Losses at the gene ends were 4 bases for V and 1 base for J; bases not matched to a gene: 7. The CDR3 consists of 17 residues. The germline gives CDR1 SGHTA, CDR2 FQGTGA. In nucleotides, the CDR3 is TGTGCCAGCAGCTCTCGGGACAGCTCTTCTGGGGCCAACGTCCTGACTTTC. This gives the protein CASSSRDSSSGANVLTF.

This sequence joins TRBV4-3 and TRBJ2-7, with TRBD2 as a possible D gene (5 bases). V lost 4 bases and J 0 bases, leaving 13 bases between the germline ends. The CDR3 runs to 15 residues. CDR1 and CDR2 (germline): LGHNA, YSLEER. CDR3 protein: CASSLGVFSSYEQYF. The CDR3 coding sequence is TGCGCCAGCAGCCTCGGGGTCTTTAGCTCCTACGAGCAGTACTTC.

The chain employs TRBV27 and TRBJ2-7; D call uncertain. The germline gives CDR1 MNHEY, CDR2 SMNVEV (reference sequence). The CDR3 has 15 amino acids. V was shortened by 3 bases and J by 3 bases, with 15 bases between the two germline ends. The CDR3 here is CASSFIGWGGYEQYF. The CDR3 DNA reads as TGTGCCAGCAGTTTTATCGGATGGGGTGGCTACGAGCAGTACTTC.

The chain combines TRBV6-4 with TRBJ2-3; no reliable D call. The V and J ends lost 3 bases and 9 bases respectively, with 7 bases between them. The CDR3 runs to 11 residues. CDR1 MRHNA and CDR2 SNTAGT come from the germline V gene. In nucleotides, the CDR3 is TGTGCCAGCAGTGAAGGCCCAACGCAGTATTTT. Amino acid sequence: CASSEGPTQYF.

CDR3 region: CASSIATGVEQYF. The CDR3 nucleotides are TGTGCCAGTAGTATAGCGACAGGGGTCGAGCAGTACTTC. The V and J genes are TRBV19 and TRBJ2-7, with 8 bases identical to TRBD1. Germline-derived CDR1 and CDR2 are LNHDA and SQIVND (reference sequence). The CDR3 contains 13 residues. The V and J ends lost 1 base and 6 bases, in that order; junction bases with no gene match: 2. Filled out from reference TRBV19 and TRBJ2-7, the complete variable domain reads DGGITQSPKYLFRKEGQNVTLSCEQNLNHDAMYWYRQDPGQGLRLIYYSQIVNDFQKGDIAEGYSVSREKKESFPLTVTSAQKNPTAFYLCASSIATGVEQYFGPGTRLTVT.

The rearrangement links TRBV7-2 to TRBJ1-1; D remains unclear. V lost 3 bases and J lost 0, with 8 bases in between. The CDR3 is 14 residues long. CDR1 and CDR2 from the germline V gene are SGHTA and FQGNSA. CDR3 sequence (DNA): TGTGCCAGCAGCTTCATGGGCATGAACACTGAAGCTTTCTTT. Its translation: CASSFMGMNTEAFF. Full variable domain (missing parts from reference TRBV7-2 and TRBJ1-1): GAGVSQSPSNKVTEKGKDVELRCDPISGHTALYWYRQSLGQGLEFLIYFQGNSAPDKSGLPSDRFSAERTGGSVSTLTIQRTQQEDSAVYLCASSFMGMNTEAFFGQGTRLTVV.

The V and J genes are TRBV28 and TRBJ2-7, with 8 bases identical to TRBD2. The germline CDR1 and CDR2 sequences are MDHEN and SYDVKM. The CDR3 runs to 14 residues. The V segment lost 4 bases and the J segment 1 base; nucleotides outside the gene matches: 3. In DNA form, the CDR3 reads TGTGCCAGCAGTTGGGCTAGCGGGTCCTACGAGCAGTACTTC. This translates into CASSWASGSYEQYF.

The J gene is TRBJ1-6, the V gene TRBV21-1; no DNA check was done on the table's D call, TRBD1. TRBV21-1 has pseudogene status. The length of the CDR3 is 16 residues. The CDR3 spells CASSVPDRGLYSPLHF. The CDR3 region has the DNA TGTGCCAGCAGCGTCCCGGACAGGGGGCTCTATTCACCCCTCCACTTT.

This chain joins TRBV9 and TRBJ2-3; D is uncertain. This CDR3 region has 14 residues. Germline CDR1 is SGDLS and CDR2 is YYNGEE. V lost 0 bases and J lost 0, with 5 bases in between. CDR3 amino acids: CASSVEASTDTQYF. The CDR3 region has the DNA TGTGCCAGCAGCGTAGAAGCTAGCACAGATACGCAGTATTTT.

The chain joins TRBV6-5 to TRBJ2-2; D not certain. There are 13 residues in the CDR3. The germline CDR1 and CDR2 sequences are MNHEY and SVGAGI. V was pared by 2 bases and J by 10 bases, with 11 bases between. CDR3 nucleotides: TGTGCCAGCAGTTACGCCCCATTTGAGGAGCTGTTTTTT. This sequence encodes CASSYAPFEELFF.

V gene TRBV9 combines with J gene TRBJ2-1; D is uncertain. Between the trimmed V and J ends, which lost 0 bases and 0 bases, there was a span of 13 bases. CDR3 size: 17 residues. Germline V gene data show CDR1 as SGDLS and CDR2 as YYNGEE. The CDR3 DNA is TGTGCCAGCAGCGTAGGGTGGACCTCTAGCTCCTACAATGAGCAGTTCTTC. Its protein product is CASSVGWTSSSYNEQFF.

V gene TRBV5-6 combines with J gene TRBJ1-5; weak D call: TRBD1 (5 bases). There are 14 residues in the CDR3. Trimming took off 0 bases at V and 4 bases at J, with 8 bases between the two ends. Germline V gene data show CDR1 as SGHDT and CDR2 as YYEEEE. The CDR3, as DNA: TGTGCCAGCAGCTTGGGACAGCTAAATCAGCCCCAGCATTTT. Its translation is CASSLGQLNQPQHF.

The chain employs TRBV25-1 and TRBJ1-4; TRBD1 aligns across 8 bases. Germline-derived CDR1 and CDR2 are MGHDK and SYGVNS. Losses at the gene ends were 6 bases for V and 7 bases for J; bases not matched to a gene: 7. The CDR3 contains 14 residues. The CDR3 loop is CASRDRAPREKLFF. CDR3 nucleotide sequence: TGTGCCAGCAGGGACAGGGCCCCTCGTGAAAAACTGTTTTTT.

The gene calls are TRBV11-2 and TRBJ2-3, with D possibly being TRBD2 (5 bases). The CDR3 sequence is 15 residues long. Trimming removed 1 base from V and 1 base from J, with 9 bases in between. CDR1 and CDR2 (germline): SGHAT, FQNNGV. The CDR3 nucleotides read TGTGCCAGCAGCTTAGCCCCGGAGGGCACAGATACGCAGTATTTT. As protein: CASSLAPEGTDTQYF.

V is TRBV7-2 and J is TRBJ1-2; D uncertain. This CDR3 spans 16 amino acids. Germline assignment: CDR1 SGHTA and CDR2 FQGNSA. Trimming stripped 5 bases from V and 2 bases from J, with 18 bases between. The chain's CDR3 is CASSRPVLTVNYGYTF. As DNA, the CDR3 is TGTGCCAGCAGCCGGCCTGTGTTGACGGTGAACTATGGCTACACCTTC.

This chain uses TRBV9 with TRBJ2-2, with D maybe TRBD2 (5 bases). The germline gives CDR1 SGDLS, CDR2 YYNGEE. This CDR3 comprises 16 residues. V dropped 0 bases and J dropped 6 bases, with 15 bases sitting between them. As DNA, the CDR3 is TGTGCCAGCAGCGTAGACTTGAGGGTTACCGCCGGGGAGCTGTTTTTT. Residues: CASSVDLRVTAGELFF.

The chain recombines TRBV5-4 with TRBJ2-1, with D unresolved. This CDR3 has 13 residues. Germline V gene data show CDR1 as SGHNT and CDR2 as YYREEE (reference sequence). Trimming pared 2 bases from V and 5 bases from J, leaving 8 bases between. CDR3: CASSLRTDNEQFF. CDR3 nucleotide sequence: TGTGCCAGCAGCTTAAGGACGGACAATGAGCAGTTCTTC.

The chain recombines TRBV6-6 with TRBJ2-7; D may match TRBD1 or TRBD2 (5 bases each). Germline lookup yields CDR1 MNHNY and CDR2 SVGAGI (reference sequence). Trimming removed 5 bases at V and 6 bases at J, with 11 bases between. The CDR3 length is 12 residues. CDR3 protein: CASSARDVEQYF. As DNA, the CDR3 is TGTGCCAGCAGTGCGAGGGACGTCGAGCAGTACTTC.

This chain uses TRBV7-9 with TRBJ1-4; D might be TRBD1 (5 bases). Germline-derived CDR1 and CDR2 are SEHNR and FQNEAQ (reference sequence). V lost 9 bases and J 7 bases, leaving 21 bases between the germline ends. The length of the CDR3 is 15 residues. The CDR3 protein is CASNRAGASGEKLFF. The DNA of the CDR3 is TGTGCCAGTAACCGGGCCGGGGCCAGCGGTGAAAAACTGTTTTTT.

The rearrangement links TRBV5-6 to TRBJ2-1; D is ambiguous. The CDR3 sequence is 14 residues long. V was pared by 1 base and J by 2 bases, with 7 bases between. Per germline, CDR1 SGHDT and CDR2 YYEEEE. DNA for the CDR3: TGTGCCAGCAGCTTGCCGGGTCCCTACAATGAGCAGTTCTTC. This gives the protein CASSLPGPYNEQFF.

The V gene is TRBV4-1, the J gene TRBJ1-1; no clear D. Germline assignment: CDR1 MGHRA and CDR2 YSYEKL. This CDR3 comprises 15 residues. With 4 bases removed from V and 4 bases from J, the gap between germline ends came to 16 bases. Written as DNA, the CDR3 is TGCGCCAGCAGCCCGCGAATAGATCCAGGCACTGAAGCTTTCTTT. Its translation: CASSPRIDPGTEAFF.

V gene TRBV7-9 combines with J gene TRBJ2-3, with D maybe TRBD1 (5 bases). V was clipped by 5 bases and J by 0 bases, with 18 bases between them. The CDR3 contains 17 residues. Germline CDR1 SEHNR, CDR2 FQNEAQ (reference sequence). The CDR3 is CASSLETDTYSTDTQYF. CDR3 DNA: TGTGCCAGCAGCCTTGAGACAGATACTTATAGCACAGATACGCAGTATTTT.

This sequence joins TRBV11-2 and TRBJ2-1; 10 nucleotides match TRBD1. Germline V CDR1 and CDR2: SGHAT, FQNNGV. The CDR3 loop spans 15 amino acids. V trimming: 4 bases; J trimming: 5 bases; junction bases outside the gene matches: 5. The CDR3 spells CASSSPGQGNNEQFF. The DNA of the CDR3 is TGTGCCAGCAGCTCACCGGGACAGGGGAACAATGAGCAGTTCTTC.

Comments on this clone: At one boundary the junction diverges from the germline segment, which might be a read error. The chain carries TRBV5-4 and TRBJ2-6; D unclear. The CDR3 spans 14 residues. CDR1 and CDR2 (germline): SGHNT, YYREEE (reference sequence). CDR3 in DNA: TGTGCCAGCAGGTCACTCGTACCAGACAAAGTCGGGCCTTTC. The encoded protein is CASRSLVPDKVGPF.

V and J are TRBV19 and TRBJ1-1; TRBD1 is a possible D gene (5 bases). The length of the CDR3 is 17 residues. CDR1 is LNHDA, CDR2 SQIVND, per germline (reference sequence). V was cut by 0 bases and J by 0 bases, with 14 bases left in between. The CDR3 nucleotides are TGTGCCAGTAGTATAGAAGAATCTGGGGCAATGAACACTGAAGCTTTCTTT. This codes for CASSIEESGAMNTEAFF.

This sequence joins TRBV9 and TRBJ2-2; D unresolved. Per germline, CDR1 SGDLS and CDR2 YYNGEE. The CDR3 spans 12 residues. V was pared by 2 bases and J by 7 bases, with 6 bases between. The CDR3 region is CASSVEFGELFF. CDR3 bases: TGTGCCAGCAGCGTTGAGTTCGGGGAGCTGTTTTTT. Together with reference TRBV9 and TRBJ2-2, the CDR3 gives the full variable domain: DSGVTQTPKHLITATGQRVTLRCSPRSGDLSVYWYQQSLDQGLQFLIQYYNGEERAKGNILERFSAQQFPDLHSELNLSSLELGDSALYFCASSVEFGELFFGEGSRLTVL.

The chain uses TRBV6-6 and TRBJ1-1; D unclear. Trimming pared 1 base from V and 3 bases from J, leaving 12 bases between. Germline CDR1 and CDR2: MNHNY and SVGAGI (reference sequence). This CDR3 is 15 amino acids long. This CDR3 reads CASSYFARVHTEAFF. CDR3 DNA sequence: TGTGCCAGCAGTTACTTCGCTCGGGTTCACACTGAAGCTTTCTTT.

The V call is TRBV7-3, the J call TRBJ2-1; 8 positions agree with TRBD2. Per the germline V gene, CDR1 is SGHTA and CDR2 is FQGTGA. J lost 2 bases, V lost 6 bases, and 6 bases had no gene match. The CDR3 sequence is 15 residues long. This CDR3 is CASSTLADPYNEQFF. CDR3 in DNA: TGTGCCAGCAGTACACTAGCGGACCCCTACAATGAGCAGTTCTTC. Together with reference TRBV7-3 and TRBJ2-1, the CDR3 gives the full variable domain: GAGVSQTPSNKVTEKGKYVELRCDPISGHTALYWYRQSLGQGPEFLIYFQGTGAADDSGLPNDRFFAVRPEGSVSTLKIQRTERGDSAVYLCASSTLADPYNEQFFGPGTRLTVL.

The rearrangement joins TRBV9 to TRBJ2-2; 9 nucleotides agree with TRBD1. Germline V gene sequence: CDR1 SGDLS, CDR2 YYNGEE. V gave up 6 bases and J gave up 5 bases; unmatched junction bases: 5. The CDR3 covers 14 residues. CDR3: CASTPGTGTGELFF. CDR3 coding DNA: TGTGCCAGCACTCCCGGGACAGGGACCGGGGAGCTGTTTTTT.

This clone is judged medium-sized. Other DNA sequences of this sample code for an identical CDR3. The chain has TRBV10-3 and TRBJ2-1; D gene unclear. V gave up 6 bases and J gave up 0 bases, with 3 bases separating them. The CDR3 spans 12 residues. CDR1 ENHRY and CDR2 SYGVKD come from the germline V gene. The CDR3 reads CAISGSYNEQFF. The CDR3 bases are TGTGCCATCAGCGGCTCCTACAATGAGCAGTTCTTC.

The chain uses TRBV2 and TRBJ2-7; TRBD1 matches at 10 bases. The V gene's germline CDR1 is SNHLY and CDR2 FYNNEI. Losses at the gene ends were 8 bases for V and 3 bases for J; bases not matched to a gene: 4. The CDR3 has 13 residues. The CDR3 nucleotides are TGTGCCAGCCTTTGGACAGGGGGCTACGAGCAGTACTTC. Its protein is CASLWTGGYEQYF. Variable domain in full (rest from reference TRBV2 and TRBJ2-7): EPEVTQTPSHQVTQMGQEVILRCVPISNHLYFYWYRQILGQKVEFLVSFYNNEISEKSEIFDDQFSVERPDGSNFTLKIRSTKLEDSAMYFCASLWTGGYEQYFGPGTRLTVT.